The present TCR beta chain was sequenced within a study of T cell repertoires in cytomegalovirus infection. This clonotype has ten or more counts. What it recognizes is unknown. Each CDR3 protein gets one entry after TCRdb re-called the reads with MiXCR. The table has 250,000 to 300,000 distinct CDR3 sequences, roughly a fifth seen once. The receptor comes from a human donor in good health (CMV status not recorded). Some clones in this sample may be carry-over from other donors' samples. This material consisted of cultured PBMCs, taken from culture after CMV antigen stimulation.

CDR3 residues: CASSPGSNQPQHF. CDR3 nucleotides: TGTGCCAGCAGCCCGGGGAGCAATCAGCCCCAGCATTTT. This chain uses TRBV18 with TRBJ1-5; D is unresolved. V was trimmed by 8 bases and J by 1 base, leaving 9 bases between them. Per germline, CDR1 KGHSH and CDR2 LQKENI. This CDR3 region has 13 residues.